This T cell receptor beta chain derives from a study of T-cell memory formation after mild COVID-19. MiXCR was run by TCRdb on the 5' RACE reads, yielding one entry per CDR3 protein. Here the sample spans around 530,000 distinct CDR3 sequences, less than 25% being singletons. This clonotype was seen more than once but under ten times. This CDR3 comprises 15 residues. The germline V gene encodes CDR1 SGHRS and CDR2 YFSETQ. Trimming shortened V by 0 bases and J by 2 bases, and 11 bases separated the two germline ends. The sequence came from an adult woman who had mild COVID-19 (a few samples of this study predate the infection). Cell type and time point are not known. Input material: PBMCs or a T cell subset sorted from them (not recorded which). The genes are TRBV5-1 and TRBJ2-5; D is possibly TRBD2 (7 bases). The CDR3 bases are TGCGCCAGCAGCTTGGAAGGGGGGGTACAAGAGACCCAGTACTTC. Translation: CASSLEGGVQETQYF.